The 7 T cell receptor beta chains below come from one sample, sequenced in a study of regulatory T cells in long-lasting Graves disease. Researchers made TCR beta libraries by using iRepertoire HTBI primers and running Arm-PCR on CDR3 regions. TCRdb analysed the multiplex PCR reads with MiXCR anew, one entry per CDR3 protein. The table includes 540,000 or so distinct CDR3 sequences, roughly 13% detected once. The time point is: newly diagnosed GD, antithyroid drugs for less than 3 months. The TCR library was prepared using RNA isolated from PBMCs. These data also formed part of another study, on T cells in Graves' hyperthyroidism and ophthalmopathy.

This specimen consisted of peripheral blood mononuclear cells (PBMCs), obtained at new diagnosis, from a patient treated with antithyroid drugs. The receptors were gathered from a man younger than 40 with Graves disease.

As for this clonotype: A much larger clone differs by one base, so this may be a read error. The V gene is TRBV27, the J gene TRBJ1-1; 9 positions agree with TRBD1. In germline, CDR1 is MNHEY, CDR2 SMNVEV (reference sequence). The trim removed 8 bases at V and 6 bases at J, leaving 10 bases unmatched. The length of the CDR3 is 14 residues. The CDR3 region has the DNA TGTGCCAGCTCACCACAGGGGGCTAGCCCTGAAGCTTTCTTT. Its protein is CASSPQGASPEAFF.

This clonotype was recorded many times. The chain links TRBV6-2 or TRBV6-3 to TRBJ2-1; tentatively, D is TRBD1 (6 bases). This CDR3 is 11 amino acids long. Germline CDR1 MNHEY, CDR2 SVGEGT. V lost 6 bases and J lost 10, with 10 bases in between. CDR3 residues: CASRDGTEQFF. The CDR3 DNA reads TGTGCCAGCAGGGACGGGACAGAGCAGTTCTTC.

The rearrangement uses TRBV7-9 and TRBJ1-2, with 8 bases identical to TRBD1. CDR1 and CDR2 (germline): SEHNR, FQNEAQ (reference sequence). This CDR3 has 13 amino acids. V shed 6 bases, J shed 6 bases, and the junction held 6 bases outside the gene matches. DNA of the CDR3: TGTGCCAGCAGTACCCAGGGGGCTGATGGCTACACCTTC. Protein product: CASSTQGADGYTF.

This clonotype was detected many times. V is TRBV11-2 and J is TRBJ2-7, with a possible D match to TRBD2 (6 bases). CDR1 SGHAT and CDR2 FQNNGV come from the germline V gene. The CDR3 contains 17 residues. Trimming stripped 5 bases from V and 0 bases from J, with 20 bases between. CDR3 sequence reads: CASSRGGRGGGSYEQYF. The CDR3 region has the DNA TGTGCCAGCAGCCGCGGTGGAAGGGGAGGAGGCTCCTACGAGCAGTACTTC.

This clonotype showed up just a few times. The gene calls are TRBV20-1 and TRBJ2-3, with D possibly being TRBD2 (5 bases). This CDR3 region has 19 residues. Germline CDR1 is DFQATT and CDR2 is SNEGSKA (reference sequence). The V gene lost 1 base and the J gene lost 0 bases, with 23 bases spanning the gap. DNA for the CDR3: TGCAGTGCTAGAGTGCCGGTAGCGCGTCCGGTCCGAAGCACAGATACGCAGTATTTT. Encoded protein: CSARVPVARPVRSTDTQYF.

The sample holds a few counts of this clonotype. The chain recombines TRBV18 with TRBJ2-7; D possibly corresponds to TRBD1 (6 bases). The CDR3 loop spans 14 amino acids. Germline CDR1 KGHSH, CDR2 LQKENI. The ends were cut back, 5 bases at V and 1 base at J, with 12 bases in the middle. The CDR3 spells CASSSIGGSYEQYF. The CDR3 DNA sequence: TGTGCCAGCTCATCTATAGGGGGATCCTACGAGCAGTACTTC.

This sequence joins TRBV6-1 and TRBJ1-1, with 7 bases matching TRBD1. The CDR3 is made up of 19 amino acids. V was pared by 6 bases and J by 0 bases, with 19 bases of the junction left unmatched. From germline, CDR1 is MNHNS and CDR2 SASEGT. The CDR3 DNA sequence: TGTGCCAGCAGCCGCTACTCTTCCTCCCCCGGGACAGTGAACACTGAAGCTTTCTTT. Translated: CASSRYSSSPGTVNTEAFF.